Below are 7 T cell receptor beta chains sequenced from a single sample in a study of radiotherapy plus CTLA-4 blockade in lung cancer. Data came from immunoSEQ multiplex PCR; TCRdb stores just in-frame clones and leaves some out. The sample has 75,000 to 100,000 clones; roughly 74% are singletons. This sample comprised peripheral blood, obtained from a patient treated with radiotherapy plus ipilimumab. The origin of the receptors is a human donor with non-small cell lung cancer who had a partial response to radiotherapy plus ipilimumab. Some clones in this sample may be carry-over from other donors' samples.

CDR3 sequence: CASSLRAGTSTEAFF. In DNA, the CDR3 is TGTGCCAGCAGCTTAAGGGCGGGGACGTCCACTGAAGCTTTCTTT. The chain is built from TRBV7-3 and TRBJ1-1; D perhaps matches TRBD1 (5 bases). V was shortened by 1 base and J by 4 bases, with 13 bases between the two germline ends. CDR3 length: 15 residues. Germline V gene data show CDR1 as SGHTA and CDR2 as FQGTGA.

In DNA form, the CDR3 reads TGTGCCAGCAGGCCGGGAGCGGGAGCGTTCAATGAGCAGTTCTTC. It encodes CASRPGAGAFNEQFF. The rearrangement joins TRBV6-4 to TRBJ2-1; 8 nucleotides line up with TRBD2. The CDR3 totals 15 residues. V lost 6 bases and J lost 6; bases outside the gene matches: 10. Germline V gives CDR1 MRHNA, CDR2 SNTAGT.

DNA of the CDR3: TGCGCCAGCAGCCTATACAGGGGGAGCACCGGGGAGCTGTTTTTT. This gives the protein CASSLYRGSTGELFF. V is TRBV4-3 and J is TRBJ2-2; 8 bases map to TRBD1. Germline CDR1 LGHNA, CDR2 YSLEER. The CDR3 is 15 residues long. With V trimmed by 4 bases and J by 4 bases, 5 bases remained unmatched.

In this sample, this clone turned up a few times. The CDR3 loop is CASSPTGTGNTEAFF. Written as DNA, the CDR3 is TGCGCCAGCAGCCCGACCGGGACAGGGAACACTGAAGCTTTCTTT. The chain couples TRBV5-1 to TRBJ1-1; 8 bases are shared with TRBD1. The V and J ends lost 4 bases and 1 base, in that order; junction bases with no gene match: 6. The CDR3 covers 15 residues. Germline CDR1 and CDR2: SGHRS and YFSETQ.

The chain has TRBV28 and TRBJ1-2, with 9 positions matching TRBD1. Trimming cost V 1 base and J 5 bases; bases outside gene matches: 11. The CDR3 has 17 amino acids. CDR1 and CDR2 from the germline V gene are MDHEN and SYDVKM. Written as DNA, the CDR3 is TGTGCCAGCAGTTTATATGGTATAGGACAGGGGTCGTATGGCTACACCTTC. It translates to CASSLYGIGQGSYGYTF.

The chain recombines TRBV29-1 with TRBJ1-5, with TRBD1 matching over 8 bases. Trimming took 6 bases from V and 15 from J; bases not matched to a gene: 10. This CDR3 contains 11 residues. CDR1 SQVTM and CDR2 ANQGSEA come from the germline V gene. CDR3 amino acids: CSVDDRGGMHF. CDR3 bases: TGCAGCGTGGACGACAGGGGAGGTATGCATTTT.

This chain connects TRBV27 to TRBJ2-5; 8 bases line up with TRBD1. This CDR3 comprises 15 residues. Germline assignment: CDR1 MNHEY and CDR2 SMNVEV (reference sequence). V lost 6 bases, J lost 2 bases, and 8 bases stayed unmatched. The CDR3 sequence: CASRPRGRGQETQYF. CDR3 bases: TGTGCCAGCAGGCCCAGGGGGCGTGGACAAGAGACCCAGTACTTC.